This T cell receptor (beta chain) was sequenced for a study of lymphopenia after photon versus proton radiotherapy. Regarding this clone: As yet, its antigen is unknown.

V lost 1 base, J lost 2 bases, and 9 bases lay in between. Looked up from germline, CDR1 is SEHNR and CDR2 is FQNEAQ (reference sequence). There are 14 residues in the CDR3. Assay used: immunoSEQ multiplex PCR; TCRdb lists only in-frame clones, some missing. This table has 50,000 or so clones, 92% appearing once. General observations from the study: Oligoclonal CD8+ Temra expansion after nadir drove photon patients' diversity drop. Survival link was tested only in deceased patients; proton benefit remains a possibility. Larger post-nadir TCR diversity loss correlated inversely with survival in deceased patients.

The sequence came from a woman in her forties with cholangiocarcinoma. The sequenced sample was peripheral blood, obtained from a patient treated with photon-based radiotherapy. This chain links TRBV7-9 with TRBJ2-7; D tentatively reads TRBD1 or TRBD2 (6 bases each). CDR3 in DNA: TGTGCCAGCAGCTTAGAGGGGGGTCCCTACGAGCAGTACTTC. As protein: CASSLEGGPYEQYF.